This TCR beta chain was profiled in a study of blood T cell repertoires in COVID-19. About the research overall: The samples span acute and convalescent COVID-19 from the United States, Italy and Spain.

Categorization into cohorts depended on clinical history that participants reported. Notes on this clone: Other DNA sequences within the sample encode an identical CDR3.

The CDR3 is 14 amino acids. Germline values: CDR1 SGHVS, CDR2 FQNEAQ. The V end lost 1 base, the J end lost 4 bases, and 8 bases lay between the germline ends. Original data processing: Reference gene primer amplification gave nucleated cell count estimates. The method was immunoSEQ multiplex PCR; TCRdb's version includes in-frame clones alone and lacks a portion of them. That table furnishes V, J and clone size, whereas the DNA furnished D and trimming. The repertoire holds over 350,000 clones, with around nine tenths as singletons. This rearrangement joins TRBV7-8 to TRBJ1-5; D unclear. Sequencing was done on a sample of PBMCs or T cells enriched from blood (not recorded which). This receptor was taken from a woman younger than 35 with acute COVID-19. The CDR3 sequence is CASSLGGGNQPQHF. The DNA for the CDR3 is TGTGCCAGCAGCTTAGGGGGAGGTAATCAGCCCCAGCATTTT.